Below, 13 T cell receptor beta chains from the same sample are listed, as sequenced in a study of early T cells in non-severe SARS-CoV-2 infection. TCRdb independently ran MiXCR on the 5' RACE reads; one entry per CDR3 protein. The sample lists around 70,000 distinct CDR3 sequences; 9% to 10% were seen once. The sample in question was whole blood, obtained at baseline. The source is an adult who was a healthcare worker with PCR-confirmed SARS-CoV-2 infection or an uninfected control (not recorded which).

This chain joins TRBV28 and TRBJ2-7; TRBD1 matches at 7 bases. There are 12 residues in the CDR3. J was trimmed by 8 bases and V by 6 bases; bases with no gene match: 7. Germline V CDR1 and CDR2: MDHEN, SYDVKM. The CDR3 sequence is CASSADRVKQYF. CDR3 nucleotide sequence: TGTGCCAGCAGCGCTGACAGGGTCAAGCAGTACTTC.

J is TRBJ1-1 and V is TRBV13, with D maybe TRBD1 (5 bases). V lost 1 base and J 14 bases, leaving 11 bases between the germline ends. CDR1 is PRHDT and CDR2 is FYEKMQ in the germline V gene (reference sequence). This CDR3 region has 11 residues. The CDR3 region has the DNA TGTGCCAGCAGCTTAGAACAGGAGCTCTTCTTT. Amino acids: CASSLEQELFF.

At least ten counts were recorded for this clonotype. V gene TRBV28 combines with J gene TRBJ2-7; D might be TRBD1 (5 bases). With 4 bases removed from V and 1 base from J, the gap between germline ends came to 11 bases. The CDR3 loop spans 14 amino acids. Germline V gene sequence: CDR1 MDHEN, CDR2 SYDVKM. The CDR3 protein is CASSSTTASYEQYF. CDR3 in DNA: TGTGCCAGCAGTTCCACGACAGCTTCCTACGAGCAGTACTTC.

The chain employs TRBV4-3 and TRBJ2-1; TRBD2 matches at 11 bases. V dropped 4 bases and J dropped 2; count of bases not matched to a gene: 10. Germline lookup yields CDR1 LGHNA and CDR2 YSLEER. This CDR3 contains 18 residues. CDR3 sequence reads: CASSPSASGRPTYNEQFF. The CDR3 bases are TGCGCCAGCAGCCCAAGTGCTAGCGGGAGGCCCACCTACAATGAGCAGTTCTTC.

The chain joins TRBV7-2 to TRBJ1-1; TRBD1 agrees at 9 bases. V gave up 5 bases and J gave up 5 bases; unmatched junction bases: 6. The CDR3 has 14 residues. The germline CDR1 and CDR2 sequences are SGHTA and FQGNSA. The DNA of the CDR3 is TGTGCCAGCAGCGCAGACAGGGGGAGGACTGAAGCTTTCTTT. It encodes CASSADRGRTEAFF.

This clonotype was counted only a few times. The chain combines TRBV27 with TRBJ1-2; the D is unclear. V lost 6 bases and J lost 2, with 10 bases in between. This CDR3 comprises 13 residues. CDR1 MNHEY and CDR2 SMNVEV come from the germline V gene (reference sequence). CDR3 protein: CASSLARNYGYTF. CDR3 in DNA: TGTGCCAGCAGCCTCGCCAGGAACTATGGCTACACCTTC.

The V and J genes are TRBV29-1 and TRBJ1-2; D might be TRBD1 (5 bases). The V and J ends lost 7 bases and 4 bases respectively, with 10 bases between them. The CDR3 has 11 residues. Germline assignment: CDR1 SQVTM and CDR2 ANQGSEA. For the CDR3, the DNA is TGCAGCGGGTGGGACGGCTATGGCTACACCTTC. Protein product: CSGWDGYGYTF.

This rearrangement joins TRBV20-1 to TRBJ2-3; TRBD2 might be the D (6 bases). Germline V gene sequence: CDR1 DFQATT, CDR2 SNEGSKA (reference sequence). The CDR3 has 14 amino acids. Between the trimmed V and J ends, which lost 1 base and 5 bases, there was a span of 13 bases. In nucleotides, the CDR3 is TGCAGTGCTAGAGGGGGGGTTTCAAGAGATACGCAGTATTTT. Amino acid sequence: CSARGGVSRDTQYF.

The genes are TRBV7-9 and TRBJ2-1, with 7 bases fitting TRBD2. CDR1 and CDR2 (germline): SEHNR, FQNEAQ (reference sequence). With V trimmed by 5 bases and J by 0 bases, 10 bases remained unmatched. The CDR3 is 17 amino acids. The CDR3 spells CASSPSRAGVSYNEQFF. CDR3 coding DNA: TGTGCCAGCAGCCCCTCCCGTGCGGGAGTCTCCTACAATGAGCAGTTCTTC.

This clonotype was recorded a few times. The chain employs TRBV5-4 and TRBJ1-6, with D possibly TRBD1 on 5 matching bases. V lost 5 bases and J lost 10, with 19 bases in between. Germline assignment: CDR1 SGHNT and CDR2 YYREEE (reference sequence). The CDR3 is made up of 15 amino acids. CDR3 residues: CASRLAGTGVSPLHF. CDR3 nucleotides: TGTGCCAGCAGACTGGCCGGGACGGGAGTATCACCCCTCCACTTT.

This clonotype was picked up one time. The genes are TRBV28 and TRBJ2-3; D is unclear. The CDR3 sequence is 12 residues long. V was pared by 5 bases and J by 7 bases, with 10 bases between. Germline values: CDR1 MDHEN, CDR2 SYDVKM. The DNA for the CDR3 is TGTGCCAGCAGTCAGAATCGTAATACGCAGTATTTT. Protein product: CASSQNRNTQYF.

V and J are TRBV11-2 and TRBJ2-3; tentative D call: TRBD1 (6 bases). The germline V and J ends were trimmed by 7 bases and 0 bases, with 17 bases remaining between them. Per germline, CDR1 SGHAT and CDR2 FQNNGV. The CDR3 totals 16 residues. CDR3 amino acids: CASTPQGPLSTDTQYF. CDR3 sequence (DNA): TGTGCCAGCACCCCGCAGGGGCCACTGAGCACAGATACGCAGTATTTT.

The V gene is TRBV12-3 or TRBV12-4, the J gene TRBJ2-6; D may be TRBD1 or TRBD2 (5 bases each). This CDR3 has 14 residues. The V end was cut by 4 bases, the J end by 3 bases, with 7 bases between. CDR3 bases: TGTGCCAGCAGTTGGGGGAGTGGGGCCAACGTCCTGACTTTC. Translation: CASSWGSGANVLTF.